The T cell receptor beta chain under discussion was sequenced for a study of T-cell reconstitution after alpha-beta-depleted transplantation in children. This clonotype was observed a few times. Unique molecular identifiers tagged the TCRbeta library. A single record per CDR3 protein comes from TCRdb applying MiXCR to the PCR reads. The data contain roughly 610,000 distinct CDR3 sequences, under 12% of them singletons. This TCR came from a human donor who donated a stem cell graft to a child with acute myeloid leukemia. The sample consisted of PBMCs from the stem cell graft donor, taken from the stem cell graft.

The DNA for the CDR3 is TGTGCCAGCAGTGGACAGCCCAGGAATTCACCCCTCCACTTT. Its protein is CASSGQPRNSPLHF. The chain employs TRBV28 and TRBJ1-6; tentative D call: TRBD1 (6 bases). Germline CDR1 MDHEN, CDR2 SYDVKM. Trimming removed 5 bases at V and 7 bases at J, with 12 bases between. CDR3 length: 14 residues.